This TCR beta chain was retrieved from a study of blood T cell repertoires in COVID-19. Repertoires were generated with immunoSEQ multiplex PCR, while TCRdb's copy carries only in-frame clones and drops some. The table shows over 150,000 clones, with roughly 84% occurring only once. V shed 7 bases, J shed 8 bases, and the junction held 14 bases outside the gene matches. CDR1 and CDR2 from the germline V gene are LNHDA and SQIVND (reference sequence). The CDR3 has 15 residues. The genes are TRBV19 and TRBJ1-5; 7 bases are a match to TRBD1. The sequence came from a man between 18 and 29 years old with active or convalescent COVID-19. Sample: peripheral blood. The CDR3 reads CASNTGTVKLKPQHF. The CDR3 DNA is TGTGCCAGTAATACCGGGACAGTCAAGTTAAAGCCCCAGCATTTT.